This TCR beta chain was identified in a study of shared clonotypes between healthy human individuals. The CDR3 is 12 amino acids. CDR1 and CDR2 (germline): SGHDT, YYEEEE. V lost 0 bases to trimming and J lost 14 bases; unmatched junction nucleotides: 4. A single count supports this clone. Terminally differentiated effector memory CD45RA+ cells were left out of the naive CD8 fraction, which was CD45RO-negative and positively selected for CCR7. TCRdb's table, derived via immunoSEQ multiplex PCR, lists solely in-frame clones and lacks some. The data show 1.5 million to 2.5 million clones, about 94% seen once.

The chain uses TRBV5-6 and TRBJ2-2, with TRBD2 identical over 7 bases. Sequencing was carried out using naive CD8+ T cells sorted from blood. The sequence was collected from a man between 18 and 29 years old in good health. The CDR3, as DNA: TGTGCCAGCAGCTTGGCCGGGGGGTTTCTGTTTTTT. This gives the protein CASSLAGGFLFF.